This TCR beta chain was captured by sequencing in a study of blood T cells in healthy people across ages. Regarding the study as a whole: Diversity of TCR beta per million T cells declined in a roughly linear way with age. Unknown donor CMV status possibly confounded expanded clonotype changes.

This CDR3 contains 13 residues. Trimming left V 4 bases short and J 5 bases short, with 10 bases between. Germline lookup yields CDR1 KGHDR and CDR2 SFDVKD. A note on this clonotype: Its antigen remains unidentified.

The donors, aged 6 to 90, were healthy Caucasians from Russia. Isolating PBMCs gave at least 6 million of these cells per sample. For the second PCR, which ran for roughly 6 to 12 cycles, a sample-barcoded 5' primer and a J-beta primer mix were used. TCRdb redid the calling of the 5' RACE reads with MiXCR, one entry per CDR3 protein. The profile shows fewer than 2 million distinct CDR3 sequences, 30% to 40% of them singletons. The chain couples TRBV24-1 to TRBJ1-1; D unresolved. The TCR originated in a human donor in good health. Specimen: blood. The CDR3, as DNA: TGTGCCACCAGTGAGGCGGGAGGAACTGAAGCTTTCTTT. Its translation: CATSEAGGTEAFF.